This TCR beta chain comes out of a study of T cell responses to AZD1222 COVID-19 vaccine. Study-level points and caveats: Spike was spanned by vaccine-associated CD4 TCRs, which were dominant at 160-218 and 743-854. Baseline serostatus was positive in only five to seven AZD1222 recipients. Clonal diversity was possibly underestimated, and white British individuals and females predominated among donors.

CDR1 is GTSNPN and CDR2 is SVGIG in the germline V gene (reference sequence). Deletions cut 3 bases from V and 4 bases from J, with 21 bases between. CDR3 size: 16 residues. Turning to this clone: The antigen is not known.

This table comes from immunoSEQ multiplex PCR, and its TCRdb copy is limited to in-frame clones, with some not included. The table lists about 100,000 clones, approximately 90% of them singletons. The TCR comes from an adult in good health. The sequencing used peripheral blood, collected on day 0 of AZD1222 vaccination. The chain combines TRBV30 with TRBJ1-2; D gene uncertain. The CDR3 protein is CAWRLLNRGSAYGYTF. In DNA form, the CDR3 reads TGTGCCTGGAGGCTCCTCAACAGAGGGTCTGCCTATGGCTACACCTTC.